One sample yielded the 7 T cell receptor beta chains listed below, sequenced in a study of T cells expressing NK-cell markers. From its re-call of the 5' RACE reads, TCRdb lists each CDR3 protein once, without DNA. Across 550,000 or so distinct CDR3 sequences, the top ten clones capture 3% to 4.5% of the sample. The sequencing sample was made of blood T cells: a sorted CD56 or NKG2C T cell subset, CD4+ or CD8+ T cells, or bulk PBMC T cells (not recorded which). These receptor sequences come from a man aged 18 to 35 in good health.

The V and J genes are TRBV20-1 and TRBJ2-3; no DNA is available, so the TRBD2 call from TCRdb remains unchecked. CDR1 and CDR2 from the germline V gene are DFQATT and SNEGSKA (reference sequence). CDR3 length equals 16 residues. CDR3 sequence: CSVPNFSGRATDTQYF.

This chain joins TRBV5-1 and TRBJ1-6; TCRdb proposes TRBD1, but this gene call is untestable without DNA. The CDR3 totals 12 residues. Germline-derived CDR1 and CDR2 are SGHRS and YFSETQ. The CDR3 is CASATGNSPLHF. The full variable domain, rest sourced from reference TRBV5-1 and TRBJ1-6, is KAGVTQTPRYLIKTRGQQVTLSCSPISGHRSVSWYQQTPGQGLQFLFEYFSETQRNKGNFPGRFSGRQFSNSRSEMNVSTLELGDSALYLCASATGNSPLHFGNGTRLTVT.

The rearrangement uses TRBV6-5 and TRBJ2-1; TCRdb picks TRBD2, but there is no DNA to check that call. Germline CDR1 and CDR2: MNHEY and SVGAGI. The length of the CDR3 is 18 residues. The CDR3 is CASSYPEAGESSYNEQFF.

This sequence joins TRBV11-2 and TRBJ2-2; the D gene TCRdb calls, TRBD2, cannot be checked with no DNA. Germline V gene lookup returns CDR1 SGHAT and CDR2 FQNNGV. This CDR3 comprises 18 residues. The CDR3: CASSLVRVTTSSNGELFF.

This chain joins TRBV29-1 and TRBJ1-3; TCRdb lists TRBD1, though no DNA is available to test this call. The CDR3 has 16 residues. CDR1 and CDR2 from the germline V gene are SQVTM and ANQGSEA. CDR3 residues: CSVEFSTGISGNTIYF. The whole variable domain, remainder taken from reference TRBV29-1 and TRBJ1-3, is SAVISQKPSRDICQRGTSLTIQCQVDSQVTMMFWYRQQPGQSLTLIATANQGSEATYESGFVIDKFPISRPNLTFSTLTVSNMSPEDSSIYLCSVEFSTGISGNTIYFGEGSWLTVV.

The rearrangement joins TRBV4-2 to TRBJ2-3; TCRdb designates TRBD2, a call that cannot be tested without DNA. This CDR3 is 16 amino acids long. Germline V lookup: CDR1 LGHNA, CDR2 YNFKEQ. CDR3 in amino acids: CASSQESGRAVDTQYF.

The CDR3 reads CASSLSQGRNQPQHF. The rearrangement joins TRBV27 to TRBJ1-5; TCRdb reports TRBD1, a call that lacks DNA to check it against. The CDR3 has 15 residues. Germline CDR1 reads MNHEY; CDR2 reads SMNVEV (reference sequence).